These 27 T cell receptor beta chains originate from one sample sequenced in a study of blood T cell repertoires in COVID-19. TCRdb's table, derived via immunoSEQ multiplex PCR, lists solely in-frame clones and lacks some. The repertoire has about 50,000 clones, roughly 77% of them found once; the top ten carry about two fifths. Sequencing input: peripheral blood. The receptors here all came from a man in his 70s with active or convalescent COVID-19.

The count of this clone is one. This chain links TRBV6-5 with TRBJ1-4; no clear D gene. CDR1 and CDR2 (germline): MNHEY, SVGAGI. The CDR3 has 11 amino acids. The V gene lost 10 bases and the J gene lost 0 bases, with 3 bases spanning the gap. DNA of the CDR3: TGTGCCACCACAACTAATGAAAAACTGTTTTTT. Its translation is CATTTNEKLFF.

The rearrangement links TRBV28 to TRBJ1-4; tentatively, D is TRBD1 (6 bases). This CDR3 has 15 amino acids. Germline CDR1 and CDR2: MDHEN and SYDVKM. Trimming took 2 bases from V and 2 from J, leaving 9 bases between them. The CDR3 DNA sequence: TGTGCCAGCAGTTTACCAGGGGCTACTAATGAAAAACTGTTTTTT. Translation gives CASSLPGATNEKLFF.

The CDR3: CASSLAAGELFF. As DNA, the CDR3 is TGTGCCAGCAGCTTAGCGGCCGGGGAGCTGTTTTTT. The gene calls are TRBV11-2 and TRBJ2-2; D gene uncertain. This CDR3 comprises 12 residues. Per the germline V gene, CDR1 is SGHAT and CDR2 is FQNNGV. Trimming cost V 1 base and J 6 bases, with 3 bases left between them.

The CDR3 DNA reads TGTGCCAGCAGCCCTCGCAGGGCATCTACTTATGAGCAGTTCTTC. It codes for CASSPRRASTYEQFF. This chain links TRBV7-2 with TRBJ2-1; tentative D call: TRBD1 (5 bases). There are 15 residues in the CDR3. CDR1 and CDR2 from the germline V gene are SGHTA and FQGNSA. The V end lost 5 bases, the J end lost 8 bases, and 19 bases lay between the germline ends.

This chain connects TRBV6-6 to TRBJ1-1; 7 nucleotides line up with TRBD1. The J segment lost 3 bases and the V segment lost 10 bases, leaving 8 bases of the junction unmatched. Germline assignment: CDR1 MNHNY and CDR2 SVGAGI (reference sequence). The CDR3 length is 13 residues. The CDR3 spells CAIRQGFDTEAFF. For the CDR3, the DNA is TGTGCCATTAGACAGGGTTTCGACACTGAAGCTTTCTTT.

V usage is TRBV30 and J usage is TRBJ1-1; D might be TRBD1 (6 bases). The CDR3 is made up of 16 amino acids. The germline CDR1 and CDR2 sequences are GTSNPN and SVGIG (reference sequence). V lost 4 bases to trimming and J lost 0 bases, with 18 bases between them. Written as DNA, the CDR3 is TGTGCCTGGATCGGGAACAGGGAACCCATGAACACTGAAGCTTTCTTT. Protein product: CAWIGNREPMNTEAFF. The entire variable domain, with the rest obtained from reference TRBV30 and TRBJ1-1, is as follows: SQTIHQWPATLVQPVGSPLSLECTVEGTSNPNLYWYRQAAGRGLQLLFYSVGIGQISSEVPQNLSASRPQDRQFILSSKKLLLSDSGFYLCAWIGNREPMNTEAFFGQGTRLTVV.

The genes are TRBV7-3 and TRBJ2-2; no reliable D call. The CDR3 sequence is 12 residues long. The V gene lost 4 bases and the J gene lost 4 bases, with 4 bases spanning the gap. The germline CDR1 and CDR2 sequences are SGHTA and FQGTGA. In DNA form, the CDR3 reads TGTGCCAGCAGCTCTCTCACCGGGGAGCTGTTTTTT. This encodes CASSSLTGELFF.

The chain has TRBV20-1 and TRBJ2-3, with no clear D. Trimming removed 2 bases at V and 5 bases at J, with 5 bases between. The CDR3 is made up of 11 amino acids. Germline V gene sequence: CDR1 DFQATT, CDR2 SNEGSKA (reference sequence). The DNA for the CDR3 is TGCAGTGCTAGACTGCGAGATACGCAGTATTTT. Its protein product is CSARLRDTQYF.

The V call is TRBV30, the J call TRBJ2-7; 8 bases align to TRBD1. V shed 0 bases and J 3 bases; nucleotides not matched to a gene: 19. Germline V gene lookup returns CDR1 GTSNPN and CDR2 SVGIG (reference sequence). The CDR3 contains 19 residues. Here the CDR3 reads CAWSVPKTSRDRLFYEQYF. In nucleotides, the CDR3 is TGTGCCTGGAGTGTACCAAAGACCTCCCGGGACAGGTTGTTCTACGAGCAGTACTTC.

V is TRBV19 and J is TRBJ2-4, with a possible D match to TRBD1 (5 bases). The CDR3 covers 15 residues. The ends were cut back, 1 base at V and 8 bases at J, with 15 bases in the middle. Per the germline V gene, CDR1 is LNHDA and CDR2 is SQIVND (reference sequence). CDR3 bases: TGTGCCAGTAGTATAGGGGGCACCCTAAGGGACATTCAGTACTTC. Its protein is CASSIGGTLRDIQYF.

The chain has TRBV30 and TRBJ1-1, with a weak D call TRBD1 (5 bases). The CDR3 covers 14 residues. Trimming took off 1 base at V and 1 base at J, with 10 bases between the two ends. Germline V gives CDR1 GTSNPN, CDR2 SVGIG (reference sequence). Here the CDR3 reads CAWSDDRRNTEAFF. CDR3 nucleotide sequence: TGTGCCTGGAGTGATGACAGACGGAACACTGAAGCTTTCTTT.

The J gene is TRBJ1-3, the V gene TRBV18, with D perhaps matching TRBD1 (5 bases). The V and J ends lost 5 bases and 0 bases respectively, with 8 bases between them. This CDR3 region has 14 residues. CDR1 and CDR2 (germline): KGHSH, LQKENI. In DNA, the CDR3 is TGTGCCAGCTCAGTACAGGACTCTGGAAACACCATATATTTT. Amino acids: CASSVQDSGNTIYF.

V usage is TRBV28 and J usage is TRBJ2-5; a weak D match, TRBD2 (5 bases). V gave up 2 bases and J gave up 4 bases, with 8 bases separating them. The germline CDR1 and CDR2 sequences are MDHEN and SYDVKM. There are 13 residues in the CDR3. The CDR3 here is CASSLVRGETQYF. The CDR3 DNA sequence: TGTGCCAGCAGTTTAGTCCGGGGAGAGACCCAGTACTTC.

This clone was found a few times. The chain carries TRBV7-2 and TRBJ1-5; the D gene is possibly TRBD1 (6 bases). This CDR3 has 13 amino acids. The V end lost 5 bases, the J end lost 9 bases, and 14 bases lay between the germline ends. Germline V gene lookup returns CDR1 SGHTA and CDR2 FQGNSA. CDR3 sequence: CASSPDSHRPQHF. The CDR3 DNA follows: TGTGCCAGCAGCCCGGACAGCCATAGGCCCCAGCATTTT.

In DNA, the CDR3 is TGTGCCAGCAAAGTGATAGTCGGAGCCGGGGAGCTGTTTTTT. It translates to CASKVIVGAGELFF. The chain has TRBV27 and TRBJ2-2; D is ambiguous. The CDR3 covers 14 residues. Trimming shortened V by 7 bases and J by 6 bases, and 15 bases separated the two germline ends. The germline gives CDR1 MNHEY, CDR2 SMNVEV (reference sequence).

The chain couples TRBV7-2 to TRBJ2-5, with 9 bases that match TRBD1. The trim removed 5 bases at V and 5 bases at J, leaving 9 bases unmatched. CDR3 length: 15 amino acids. In germline, CDR1 is SGHTA, CDR2 FQGNSA. In nucleotides, the CDR3 is TGTGCCAGCAGCCTAATGACAGGGGGGAGGGAGACCCAGTACTTC. Its translation is CASSLMTGGRETQYF.

This clone was detected only once. The gene calls are TRBV5-4 and TRBJ1-1; D is unclear. This CDR3 spans 13 amino acids. Germline V gene sequence: CDR1 SGHNT, CDR2 YYREEE (reference sequence). V lost 4 bases, J lost 7 bases, and 14 bases lay in between. The CDR3 nucleotides read TGTGCCAGCAGCCGTCCTGAGACGGGTGAAGCTTTCTTT. Amino acids: CASSRPETGEAFF.

This clone has only one observation. This chain uses TRBV4-3 with TRBJ2-1; D unclear. The V and J ends lost 0 bases and 4 bases respectively, with 10 bases between them. The CDR3 contains 15 residues. The germline CDR1 and CDR2 sequences are LGHNA and YSLEER. CDR3 loop: CASSQEAQYYNEQFF. In DNA, the CDR3 is TGCGCCAGCAGCCAAGAAGCGCAGTATTACAATGAGCAGTTCTTC.

The rearrangement links TRBV30 to TRBJ1-5, with D unclear. CDR1 and CDR2 from the germline V gene are GTSNPN and SVGIG (reference sequence). V dropped 4 bases and J dropped 7 bases, with 17 bases sitting between them. CDR3 length equals 14 residues. In DNA form, the CDR3 reads TGTGCCTGGAAAGAGGGCAACGCGGGACAGCCCCAGCATTTT. Translated, it gives CAWKEGNAGQPQHF.

This clone was found once. The V gene is TRBV7-2, the J gene TRBJ2-3; tentative D call: TRBD2 (6 bases). Germline assignment: CDR1 SGHTA and CDR2 FQGNSA. This CDR3 comprises 15 residues. V lost 5 bases, J lost 6 bases, and 18 bases lay in between. The CDR3 DNA is TGTGCCAGCAGCGCGGTAGCGGCCCTCAGGGATACGCAGTATTTT. It encodes CASSAVAALRDTQYF.

The chain links TRBV5-1 to TRBJ2-1, with 12 bases that match TRBD1. Losses at the gene ends were 3 bases for V and 9 bases for J; bases not matched to a gene: 19. The CDR3 sequence is 19 residues long. CDR1 SGHRS and CDR2 YFSETQ come from the germline V gene. For the CDR3, the DNA is TGCGCCAGCAGCTCACGCGGGACAGGGGGCCGAACTAGCAGGGCTGAGCAGTTCTTC. Protein: CASSSRGTGGRTSRAEQFF.

This chain links TRBV7-2 with TRBJ1-2; weak D call: TRBD1 (5 bases). The germline gives CDR1 SGHTA, CDR2 FQGNSA. The CDR3 runs to 19 residues. V gave up 1 base and J gave up 3 bases, with 24 bases separating them. This chain's CDR3 is CASSLVVMSTVYMDYGYTF. The CDR3 DNA reads as TGTGCCAGCAGCTTAGTTGTGATGTCGACAGTCTATATGGACTATGGCTACACCTTC.

CDR3 residues: CASSTGTGLLGYTF. CDR3 sequence (DNA): TGTGCCAGCAGTACCGGGACAGGGCTCCTAGGCTACACCTTC. The chain has TRBV28 and TRBJ1-2; 9 nucleotides match TRBD1. This CDR3 region has 14 residues. Losses at the gene ends were 5 bases for V and 8 bases for J; bases not matched to a gene: 9. Germline V CDR1 and CDR2: MDHEN, SYDVKM.

The rearrangement uses TRBV5-1 and TRBJ1-1; D perhaps matches TRBD1 (6 bases). Germline CDR1 and CDR2: SGHRS and YFSETQ. The CDR3 covers 13 residues. V gave up 7 bases and J gave up 1 base, with 11 bases separating them. The chain's CDR3 is CASSGTPNTEAFF. Here the CDR3 DNA reads TGCGCCAGCTCAGGGACACCGAACACTGAAGCTTTCTTT.

This chain uses TRBV28 with TRBJ1-5; no reliable D call. Trimming removed 7 bases at V and 1 base at J, with 5 bases between. The CDR3 runs 12 residues. Germline assignment: CDR1 MDHEN and CDR2 SYDVKM. Written as DNA, the CDR3 is TGTGCCAGCATATCGAGCAATCAGCCCCAGCATTTT. This sequence encodes CASISSNQPQHF.

The chain recombines TRBV6-2 or TRBV6-3 with TRBJ2-2; weak D call: TRBD2 (6 bases). Trimming removed 1 base from V and 6 bases from J, with 12 bases in between. The CDR3 totals 15 residues. Germline V lookup: CDR1 MNHEY, CDR2 SVGEGT. The CDR3 is CASSYLRGVSGELFF. In DNA form, the CDR3 reads TGTGCCAGCAGTTACTTGCGGGGAGTCTCCGGGGAGCTGTTTTTT.

The chain has TRBV6-2 or TRBV6-3 and TRBJ2-4; no clear D. V was clipped by 3 bases and J by 6 bases, with 12 bases between them. Germline CDR1 is MNHEY and CDR2 is SVGEGT. The CDR3 runs 14 residues. DNA of the CDR3: TGTGCCAGCAGTTATCGGCGTTCAGGAAACATTCAGTACTTC. Translated, it gives CASSYRRSGNIQYF.